This TCR beta chain came from a study of T cell responses to AZD1222 COVID-19 vaccine (dated by TCRdb to the early 2020s). For context, the study as a whole: TCR sequencing covered 230 or so trial participants: 200 to 210 given two doses of AZD1222 and some 25 given two doses of MenACWY control vaccine. Trial participants were enrolled into age subgroups of 18-55, 56-69 and 70-plus years, which contained about 150, 28 and 57 TCR-sequenced participants, respectively.

A remark on this clone: Its antigen is not yet known. Nothing much larger sits one base from this clone, and base qualities are not available.

CDR1 and CDR2 were assigned from the germline V gene as MDHEN and SYDVKM. Counted from cysteine to phenylalanine, this CDR3 has 14 amino acids. Of the read, only the CDR3 DNA is kept; its 42 bases are in frame from base 1. At the junction V is shortened by 4 bases and J by 9 bases; bases outside the gene matches: 5. Results and caveats for the whole study, not just this receptor: Because no day 14 peak-response samples were available, the repertoires could be characterized only after the peak T cell response. In the small 56-69-year group, the increase in depth fell short of significance, most likely because of low power. After two AZD1222 doses, both the breadth and the depth of spike-specific TCRs were significantly higher than at day 0 and than in MenACWY recipients. Epitopes outside the regions mutated in the B.1.351 and B.1.1.7 variants were reportedly recognized by nearly half of the unique spike-specific TCRs. Conclusions about previously exposed vaccinees were limited because only six or seven AZD1222 recipients were SARS-CoV-2 seropositive at baseline. Participants were mostly white British and included more females than males, and it was suggested by the authors that clonal diversity may have been underestimated. Vaccine-associated CD4 TCRs spanned the whole spike protein, with dominant responses in regions 160-218 and 743-854.

The CDR3 regions of human TCRbeta chains were analyzed by immunosequencing. The study's own analysis went as follows. TCRs in the repertoires were compared against a reference library of SARS-CoV-2-specific TCRs that had been generated with the MIRA antigen-specificity platform. Breadth was defined as the fraction of unique TCRs that were SARS-CoV-2-associated, and depth was defined as the fraction of total T cells that were SARS-CoV-2-associated. Each spike-specific TCR was assigned to its reactive spike region and to a CD4 or CD8 class using the MIRA data. Log10-transformed breadth and depth values were compared by one-way ANOVA with Sidak's multiple comparisons tests. Here the immuneACCESS table is served through TCRdb, limited to in-frame sequences with V and J called. Missing clones are a known gap in these copies; in checked studies unresolved V genes cover under half, and the rest lacks a known reason. V and J calls plus clone size are reproduced from that table; the DNA served to infer D and trimming. The sample table shows approximately 190,000 clones, and roughly 92% are seen once. Jointly, the top ten make up roughly 1% of the sample.

Per the publication, the time point label means: about 28 days (+/-7) after the second vaccine dose. AZD1222 recipients whose second dose came at about 4 weeks and those whose second dose came at about 12 weeks were combined into one group, since spike-specific TCR depth and breadth did not differ between the two schedules. The vaccinee samples were drawn from two UK trials, COV001 and COV002, one of which was a single-blind randomized controlled phase 2/3 trial testing AZD1222 (ChAdOx1 nCoV-19) in healthy adults. Trial participant PBMC samples were collected at day 0 and day 28 after the second dose for TCRbeta chain sequencing.

In this chain, TRBV28 is recombined with TRBJ1-6; TRBD1 agrees with 8 junctional bases. This TCR was sampled from an adult who received the AZD1222 COVID-19 vaccine. The sequencing here drew on peripheral blood, taken 28 days after the second AZD1222 dose. This receptor carries the CDR3 CASSSRGLVSPLHF. The sequenced DNA: TGTGCCAGCAGTTCCAGGGGGCTTGTTTCACCCCTCCACTTT.